What follows is one T cell receptor (beta chain) and its context. Its target is unknown. Extractions gave at least 6 micrograms of total RNA per sample. This sample is drawn from a study of blood T cells in healthy people across ages. Overall study context: The capture of about one barcoded beta molecule per two T cells was achieved by template switching. Points from the study as a whole: CMV status of donors was unknown, possibly confounding expanded clonotype changes.

CDR3 size: 17 residues. Germline V gives CDR1 SGHVS, CDR2 FQNEAQ. The V end was cut by 3 bases, the J end by 11 bases, with 28 bases between. A sample-barcoded 5' primer and a J-beta primer mix were used in a second PCR of about 7 to 12 cycles. TCRdb reprocessed the 5' RACE reads via MiXCR and lists one record per CDR3 protein. Altogether 650,000 to 1,000,000 distinct CDR3 sequences are present, more than 35% being singletons, with the ten largest covering roughly 18%. Sequenced input: blood. V usage is TRBV7-8 and J usage is TRBJ2-5; no clear D. The sequence was collected from an elderly man in good health. For the CDR3, the DNA is TGTGCCAGCAGCTTGAAACCGGGCCCCCCTGAAGGCAATGAGCAGTACTTC. It encodes CASSLKPGPPEGNEQYF.